The next 10 T cell receptor beta chains were all read from a single sample in a study of PD-1 blockade in classical Hodgkin lymphoma. Time point reported: newly diagnosed, previously untreated cHL patient sample. Clones were read by immunoSEQ multiplex PCR, and TCRdb kept only the in-frame ones, dropping some. The table shows 45,000 or so clones, with approximately 91% occurring only once. Sequencing was carried out using peripheral blood mononuclear cells (PBMCs). These receptors came from a human donor with classical Hodgkin lymphoma.

The chain has TRBV2 and TRBJ2-1; weak D call: TRBD2 (5 bases). The CDR3 has 15 residues. V was clipped by 6 bases and J by 4 bases, with 16 bases between them. The germline CDR1 and CDR2 sequences are SNHLY and FYNNEI. This chain's CDR3 is CASSEGVGGYNEQFF. For the CDR3, the DNA is TGTGCCAGCAGCGAGGGAGTTGGTGGATACAATGAGCAGTTCTTC.

The chain is built from TRBV19 and TRBJ1-2; D uncertain. Trimming shortened V by 4 bases and J by 10 bases, and 13 bases separated the two germline ends. The germline CDR1 and CDR2 sequences are LNHDA and SQIVND (reference sequence). CDR3 length: 12 amino acids. The CDR3 nucleotides are TGTGCCAGTAGTAGGAGTGGGGTTGACTACACCTTC. It codes for CASSRSGVDYTF.

V is TRBV29-1 and J is TRBJ2-1; 9 nucleotides align to TRBD1. After removal of 5 bases from V and 0 bases from J, the junction contained 11 bases not matched to a gene. The germline gives CDR1 SQVTM, CDR2 ANQGSEA. The CDR3 is 17 amino acids. CDR3 DNA sequence: TGCAGCGTTATGTCGACAGGGGGTTTTAGCTCCTACAATGAGCAGTTCTTC. It specifies CSVMSTGGFSSYNEQFF.

The CDR3 spells CASSQVGNHEQFF. The CDR3 region has the DNA TGCGCCAGCAGCCAAGTAGGGAATCATGAGCAGTTCTTC. This sequence joins TRBV4-1 and TRBJ2-1; D is undetermined. The CDR3 length is 13 residues. CDR1 and CDR2 from the germline V gene are MGHRA and YSYEKL. The V end was cut by 1 base, the J end by 8 bases, with 9 bases between.

This clone was found a few times. The V call is TRBV6-5, the J call TRBJ2-7; D may be TRBD2 (6 bases). Per germline, CDR1 MNHEY and CDR2 SVGAGI. Trimming left V 4 bases short and J 0 bases short, with 16 bases between. The CDR3 has 16 amino acids. The CDR3 DNA follows: TGTGCCAGCAGTTTACTCGGGACTCCTGGCTCCTACGAGCAGTACTTC. Translation gives CASSLLGTPGSYEQYF.

CDR3 region: CASSYPMRAYEQYF. In nucleotides, the CDR3 is TGTGCCAGCAGTTACCCTATGCGCGCCTACGAGCAGTACTTC. The chain employs TRBV6-6 and TRBJ2-7; D is unclear. V lost 2 bases and J lost 2, with 10 bases in between. The germline gives CDR1 MNHNY, CDR2 SVGAGI (reference sequence). The CDR3 is 14 amino acids.

This rearrangement joins TRBV4-1 to TRBJ2-1; D is unclear. The germline gives CDR1 MGHRA, CDR2 YSYEKL. The CDR3 extends over 17 amino acids. V was shortened by 1 base and J by 6 bases, with 19 bases between the two germline ends. The CDR3 nucleotides read TGCGCCAGCAGCCAAGTTGACATGGGATTTCGTGGCAATGAGCAGTTCTTC. As protein: CASSQVDMGFRGNEQFF.

The chain uses TRBV9 and TRBJ2-1; TRBD1 matches at 9 bases. This CDR3 is 14 amino acids long. With 3 bases clipped from V and 5 bases from J, the junction kept 3 bases outside the gene matches. CDR1 and CDR2 (germline): SGDLS, YYNGEE. The CDR3 DNA follows: TGTGCCAGCAGCGCGGACAGGGGAAACAATGAGCAGTTCTTC. It encodes CASSADRGNNEQFF.

V gene TRBV2 combines with J gene TRBJ2-7, with D perhaps matching TRBD2 (6 bases). The length of the CDR3 is 13 residues. Germline CDR1 is SNHLY and CDR2 is FYNNEI. V was pared by 6 bases and J by 1 base, with 10 bases between. The CDR3 loop is CASRLLASYEQYV. In DNA form, the CDR3 reads TGTGCCAGCAGGCTACTAGCTTCCTACGAGCAGTACGTC.

J is TRBJ2-5 and V is TRBV9, with D hard to call. This CDR3 region has 13 residues. Germline values: CDR1 SGDLS, CDR2 YYNGEE. The germline V and J ends were trimmed by 0 bases and 5 bases, with 8 bases remaining between them. Written as DNA, the CDR3 is TGTGCCAGCAGCGTAGGGCTCGCTGAGACCCAGTACTTC. Its protein is CASSVGLAETQYF.